The 3 T cell receptor beta chains below all came from one sample that was sequenced in a study of T cells in Graves' hyperthyroidism and ophthalmopathy. Template material for amplifying TCR beta CDR3 regions consisted of RNA transcripts. The study used the HTBI primer set for a first-round RT-PCR of the TCR CDR3. TCRdb used MiXCR to reprocess the multiplex PCR reads, holding one entry per CDR3 protein. The sample has fewer than 500,000 distinct CDR3 sequences; about 15% are singletons. Specimen: blood. These receptors originate from a man aged 18 to 35 with Graves' ophthalmopathy.

This clonotype was seen only a few times. The rearrangement links TRBV5-4 to TRBJ1-2; D is unclear. This CDR3 has 13 amino acids. Looked up from germline, CDR1 is SGHNT and CDR2 is YYREEE (reference sequence). The V end lost 3 bases, the J end lost 1 base, and 7 bases lay between the germline ends. The CDR3 region is CASSSRFNYGYTF. The CDR3 DNA reads TGTGCCAGCAGCTCCAGATTTAACTATGGCTACACCTTC. Combining the CDR3 with reference TRBV5-4 and TRBJ1-2 gives the whole variable domain ETGVTQSPTHLIKTRGQQVTLRCSSQSGHNTVSWYQQALGQGPQFIFQYYREEENGRGNFPPRFSGLQFPNYSSELNVNALELDDSALYLCASSSRFNYGYTFGSGTRLTVV.

This clonotype was recorded many times. V is TRBV2 and J is TRBJ1-4; 7 bases line up with TRBD1. The CDR3 length is 16 residues. Germline V gene data show CDR1 as SNHLY and CDR2 as FYNNEI. After removal of 5 bases from V and 0 bases from J, the junction contained 6 bases not matched to a gene. In nucleotides, the CDR3 is TGTGCCAGCAGTTCTAGGACAGGTCCAACTAATGAAAAACTGTTTTTT. Its protein is CASSSRTGPTNEKLFF. The full variable domain, with the rest looked up from reference TRBV2 and TRBJ1-4, is EPEVTQTPSHQVTQMGQEVILRCVPISNHLYFYWYRQILGQKVEFLVSFYNNEISEKSEIFDDQFSVERPDGSNFTLKIRSTKLEDSAMYFCASSSRTGPTNEKLFFGSGTQLSVL.

There are many counts of this clonotype. V is TRBV12-3 or TRBV12-4 and J is TRBJ1-5; D perhaps matches TRBD1 (6 bases). The CDR3 has 14 residues. The V end was cut by 3 bases, the J end by 10 bases, with 16 bases between. The CDR3 is CASSFKRTASPQHF. The CDR3 DNA reads TGTGCCAGCAGTTTTAAAAGGACAGCCTCTCCCCAGCATTTT.